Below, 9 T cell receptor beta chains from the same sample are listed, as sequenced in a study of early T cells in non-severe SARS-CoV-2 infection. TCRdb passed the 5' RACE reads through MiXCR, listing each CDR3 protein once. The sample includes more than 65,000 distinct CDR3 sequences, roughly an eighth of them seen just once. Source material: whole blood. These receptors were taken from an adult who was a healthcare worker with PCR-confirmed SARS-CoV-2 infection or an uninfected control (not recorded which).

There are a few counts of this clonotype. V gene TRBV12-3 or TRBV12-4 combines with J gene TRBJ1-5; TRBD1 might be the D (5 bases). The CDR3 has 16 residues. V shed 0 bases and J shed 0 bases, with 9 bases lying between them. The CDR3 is CASSLAGRGSNQPQHF. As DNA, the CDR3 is TGTGCCAGCAGTTTAGCGGGACGGGGTAGCAATCAGCCCCAGCATTTT.

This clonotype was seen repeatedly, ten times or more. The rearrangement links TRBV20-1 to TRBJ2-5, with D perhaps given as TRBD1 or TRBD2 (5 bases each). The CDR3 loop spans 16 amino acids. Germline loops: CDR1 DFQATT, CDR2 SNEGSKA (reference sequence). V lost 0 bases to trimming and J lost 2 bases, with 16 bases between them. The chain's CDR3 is CSAREIWGRTQETQYF. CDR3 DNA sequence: TGCAGTGCTAGAGAAATATGGGGGAGAACTCAAGAGACCCAGTACTTC.

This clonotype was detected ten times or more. Here the CDR3 DNA reads TGTGCCATCAGTGAAAGGGAGGGCACTGAAGCTTTCTTT. It yields the protein CAISEREGTEAFF. The rearrangement links TRBV7-9 to TRBJ1-1, with D unclear. The germline gives CDR1 SEHNR, CDR2 FQNEAQ (reference sequence). The CDR3 runs to 13 residues. V gave up 10 bases and J gave up 4 bases, with 16 bases separating them.

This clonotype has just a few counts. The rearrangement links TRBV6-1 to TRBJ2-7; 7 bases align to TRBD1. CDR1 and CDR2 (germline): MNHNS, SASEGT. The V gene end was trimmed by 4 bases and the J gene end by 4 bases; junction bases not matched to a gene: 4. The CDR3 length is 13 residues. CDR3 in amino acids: CASSVRGQYEQYF. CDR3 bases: TGTGCCAGCAGTGTGAGGGGGCAGTACGAGCAGTACTTC.

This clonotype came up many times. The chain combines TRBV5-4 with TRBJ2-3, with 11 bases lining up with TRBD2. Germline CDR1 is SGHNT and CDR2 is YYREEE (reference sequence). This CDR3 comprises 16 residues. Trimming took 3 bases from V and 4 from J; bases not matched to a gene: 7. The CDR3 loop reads CASSSGSGGASDTQYF. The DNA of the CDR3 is TGTGCCAGCAGCTCCGGTAGCGGGGGGGCGTCAGATACGCAGTATTTT.

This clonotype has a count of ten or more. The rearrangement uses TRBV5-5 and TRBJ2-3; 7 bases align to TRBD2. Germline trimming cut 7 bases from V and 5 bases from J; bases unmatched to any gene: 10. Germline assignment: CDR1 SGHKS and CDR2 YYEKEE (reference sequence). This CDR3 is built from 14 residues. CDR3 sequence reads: CASGWAGAKDTQYF. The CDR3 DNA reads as TGTGCCAGCGGGTGGGCGGGAGCGAAAGATACGCAGTATTTT.

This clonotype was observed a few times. CDR3 sequence (DNA): TGTGCCAGCAGCGGGACTAGCGGGAGGAGGTACGAGCAGTACTTC. It specifies CASSGTSGRRYEQYF. The V and J genes are TRBV11-2 and TRBJ2-7, with TRBD2 matching 15 bases. Germline CDR1 is SGHAT and CDR2 is FQNNGV. After removal of 5 bases from V and 4 bases from J, the junction contained 3 bases not matched to a gene. The CDR3 has 15 amino acids.

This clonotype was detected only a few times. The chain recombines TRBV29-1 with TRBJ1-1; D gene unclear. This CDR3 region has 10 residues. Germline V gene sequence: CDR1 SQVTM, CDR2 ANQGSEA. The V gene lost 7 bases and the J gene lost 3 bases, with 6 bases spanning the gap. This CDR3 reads CSASDTEAFF. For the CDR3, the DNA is TGCAGCGCCAGCGACACTGAAGCTTTCTTT.

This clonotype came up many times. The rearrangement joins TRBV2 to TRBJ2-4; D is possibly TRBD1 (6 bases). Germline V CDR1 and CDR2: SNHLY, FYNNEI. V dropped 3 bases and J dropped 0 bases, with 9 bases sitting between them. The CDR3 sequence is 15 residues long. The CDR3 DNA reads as TGTGCCAGCAGTGAGGACAGCCTAGCCAAAAACATTCAGTACTTC. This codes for CASSEDSLAKNIQYF.